This TCR beta chain comes out of a study of cytomegalovirus exposure and HLA in healthy donors. Study results and limitations: By a later analysis, the bulk of CMV-associated TCR beta chains appeared HLA-restricted. In a later analysis, V- and J-gene trimming of beta chains associated with a DCLRE1C missense variant, replicated independently. Specific recognition of CMV antigens was confirmed in vitro for a few chains (all CMV-associated).

On this clone itself: Antigen: not known.

This CDR3 has 13 residues. Germline V gene sequence: CDR1 SEHNR, CDR2 FQNEAQ (reference sequence). Trimming shortened V by 5 bases and J by 10 bases, and 15 bases separated the two germline ends. In the PCR, 60 Vbeta and 13 Jbeta primers were used. Measured with immunoSEQ multiplex PCR; TCRdb has only the in-frame clones, and not every one. Among some 120,000 clones, approximately 80% were seen once, and the ten largest hold around 2.1%. Donors sampled were nominally healthy, though unrecorded immune exposures were likely. V and J are TRBV7-9 and TRBJ1-5; D perhaps matches TRBD1 (5 bases). The specimen was PBMCs. The receptor's source is a man aged 45-65 years in good health and CMV-seronegative. CDR3 loop: CASSVGLQGPQHF. The CDR3, as DNA: TGTGCCAGCAGCGTAGGGCTCCAGGGTCCCCAGCATTTT.